This T cell receptor beta chain was obtained from a study of shared clonotypes between healthy human individuals. The CDR3 is made up of 14 amino acids. V lost 3 bases, J lost 7 bases, and 16 bases lay in between. Germline V gene data show CDR1 as MNHEY and CDR2 as SVGAGI. Study-wide findings and caveats: Donors were few, which limited the genetic and exposure-history diversity represented. Estimated richness was generally greater in naive than memory subsets.

The test was conducted at deep level. Generated by immunoSEQ multiplex PCR, the TCRdb table keeps only in-frame clones and is missing some. The sample has around 690,000 clones, roughly 91% seen once. CCR7-negative CD45RA+ TemRA cells were pooled with CD45RO+ cells for CD8 memory. Comment on this clone: The antigen is undetermined.

Sequenced input: memory CD8+ T cells from PBMCs. Regarding subset: CD45RO+ cells pooled with CCR7-negative TemRA cells. This receptor was identified in a man aged 18 to 29 in good health. Some clones in this sample may be carry-over from other donors' samples. This chain links TRBV6-5 with TRBJ2-7; D not certain. CDR3 sequence (DNA): TGTGCCAGCAGTTATGGTATGGGCGGCTGGGAGCAGTACTTC. Encoded protein: CASSYGMGGWEQYF.